This record covers a single T cell receptor (beta chain). The target antigen is unknown. This entry belongs to a study of response to subunit inactivated influenza vaccine. Findings and caveats of the study: Each seasonal influenza vaccination recruits few new T cells, the authors suggested.

This CDR3 comprises 16 residues. CDR1 and CDR2 from the germline V gene are LGHDT and YNNKEL (reference sequence). V gave up 1 base and J gave up 2 bases, with 11 bases separating them. A single record per CDR3 protein comes from TCRdb applying MiXCR to the RT-PCR reads. The sample lists about 520,000 distinct CDR3 sequences; approximately 24% were seen once. This chain links TRBV3-1 with TRBJ2-2; possibly TRBD1 or TRBD2 for D (5 bases each). This material consisted of CD4+ T cells sorted from PBMCs, taken about 5 days after vaccination. This clonotype was obtained from a man in his fifties or sixties who received an inactivated influenza vaccine. CDR3 in DNA: TGTGCCAGCAGCCAAGCTACGGGGCATAACACCGGGGAGCTGTTTTTT. It codes for CASSQATGHNTGELFF.